The 28 T cell receptor beta chains below come from one sample, sequenced in a study of blood T cell repertoires in COVID-19. The assay was immunoSEQ multiplex PCR, and TCRdb's table has in-frame clones only and misses some. The sample has under 350,000 clones, approximately 83% seen once. The sample consisted of peripheral blood. The receptors derive from a woman between 45 and 60 years old who had recovered from COVID-19.

The chain uses TRBV19 and TRBJ1-5; D is perhaps TRBD1 (6 bases). Germline-derived CDR1 and CDR2 are LNHDA and SQIVND (reference sequence). The CDR3 extends over 15 amino acids. The V gene lost 8 bases and the J gene lost 2 bases, with 16 bases spanning the gap. CDR3 region: CASWSKAGGNQPQHF. CDR3 DNA: TGTGCCAGTTGGAGCAAGGCAGGGGGCAATCAGCCCCAGCATTTT.

CDR3: CATSDYRYTEAFF. DNA for the CDR3: TGTGCCACCAGTGACTACAGGTACACTGAAGCTTTCTTT. The chain couples TRBV24-1 to TRBJ1-1; D possibly corresponds to TRBD1 (5 bases). This CDR3 has 13 amino acids. Germline-derived CDR1 and CDR2 are KGHDR and SFDVKD. Trimming pared 4 bases from V and 3 bases from J, leaving 8 bases between.

The gene calls are TRBV6-6 and TRBJ2-7; possible D gene TRBD1, 6 bases. CDR3 length: 15 residues. V lost 4 bases and J lost 4, with 17 bases in between. Germline V gene sequence: CDR1 MNHNY, CDR2 SVGAGI (reference sequence). For the CDR3, the DNA is TGTGCCAGCAGTTTCGACCGGGACACGCGATACGAGCAGTACTTC. Protein sequence: CASSFDRDTRYEQYF.

This chain joins TRBV5-5 and TRBJ1-2; the match to TRBD1 covers 7 bases. There are 13 residues in the CDR3. CDR1 is SGHKS, CDR2 YYEKEE, per germline (reference sequence). With V trimmed by 7 bases and J by 7 bases, 10 bases remained unmatched. Written as DNA, the CDR3 is TGTGCCAGCGAGACAGGGTTTGGGCGTGGCTACACCTTC. It specifies CASETGFGRGYTF.

The chain employs TRBV4-1 and TRBJ2-1, with TRBD2 matching over 9 bases. In germline, CDR1 is MGHRA, CDR2 YSYEKL. The CDR3 covers 16 residues. Trimming removed 2 bases from V and 5 bases from J; junction bases left unmatched: 7. DNA of the CDR3: TGCGCCAGCAGCCAAAAAGGGGCTAGCGGGAACAATGAGCAGTTCTTC. Its translation is CASSQKGASGNNEQFF.

The rearrangement links TRBV5-6 to TRBJ1-5; 7 nucleotides line up with TRBD1. V trimming: 1 base; J trimming: 0 bases; junction bases outside the gene matches: 7. The CDR3 loop spans 17 amino acids. The germline CDR1 and CDR2 sequences are SGHDT and YYEEEE. CDR3 in DNA: TGTGCCAGCAGCTTGAAAATGACAGGGAATAGCAATCAGCCCCAGCATTTT. Its translation is CASSLKMTGNSNQPQHF.

The genes are TRBV6-5 and TRBJ2-7; D might be TRBD2 (5 bases). The CDR3 has 14 residues. The V end was cut by 0 bases, the J end by 3 bases, with 9 bases between. The germline gives CDR1 MNHEY, CDR2 SVGAGI. This chain's CDR3 is CASSYSMGSYEQYF. The CDR3 nucleotides are TGTGCCAGCAGTTACTCAATGGGGAGCTACGAGCAGTACTTC.

The chain combines TRBV10-3 with TRBJ2-2; 8 bases fit TRBD1. The germline CDR1 and CDR2 sequences are ENHRY and SYGVKD. V dropped 6 bases and J dropped 4; count of bases not matched to a gene: 7. The CDR3 consists of 15 residues. Here the CDR3 reads CAISRQGTGTGELFF. The CDR3 DNA is TGTGCCATCAGCAGACAGGGGACAGGCACCGGGGAGCTGTTTTTT.

Only a few counts were recorded for this clone. The rearrangement joins TRBV7-3 to TRBJ1-6, with D maybe TRBD1 (6 bases). Germline CDR1 and CDR2: SGHTA and FQGTGA. With 5 bases removed from V and 10 bases from J, the gap between germline ends came to 12 bases. The CDR3 has 13 residues. The CDR3 loop is CASSTTTGSPLHF. Written as DNA, the CDR3 is TGTGCCAGCAGCACAACCACAGGGTCACCCCTCCACTTT.

The chain joins TRBV28 to TRBJ1-2; TRBD1 is a possible D gene (5 bases). V gave up 2 bases and J gave up 4 bases, with 11 bases separating them. The CDR3 runs 14 residues. Per germline, CDR1 MDHEN and CDR2 SYDVKM. CDR3 nucleotides: TGTGCCAGCAGTTTAATGGGGCGCGGCTATGGCTACACCTTC. Its translation is CASSLMGRGYGYTF.

The CDR3 region has the DNA TGTGCCAGCAGCGTAGCCGGACAGGGGGCAGGAGGCTACACCTTC. Protein: CASSVAGQGAGGYTF. The chain recombines TRBV9 with TRBJ1-2; 11 bases fit TRBD1. Germline trimming cut 0 bases from V and 8 bases from J; bases unmatched to any gene: 6. There are 15 residues in the CDR3. CDR1 is SGDLS and CDR2 is YYNGEE in the germline V gene.

In its sample, this clone was seen a few times. V gene TRBV6-6 combines with J gene TRBJ1-6, with 7 positions matching TRBD1. The CDR3 is made up of 15 amino acids. Trimming removed 4 bases from V and 8 bases from J; junction bases left unmatched: 8. The germline V gene encodes CDR1 MNHNY and CDR2 SVGAGI (reference sequence). CDR3 region: CASSLEDRRDSPLHF. The CDR3 DNA is TGTGCCAGCAGTTTAGAGGACAGGAGGGATTCACCCCTCCACTTT.

The chain carries TRBV4-1 and TRBJ2-5; D might be TRBD2 (6 bases). V lost 6 bases and J lost 5, with 16 bases in between. Looked up from germline, CDR1 is MGHRA and CDR2 is YSYEKL. The CDR3 length is 14 residues. Here the CDR3 reads CASSHVRGGETQYF. The CDR3 DNA is TGCGCCAGCAGTCACGTAAGGGGAGGCGAGACCCAGTACTTC.

This clone is labeled medium-sized (0.01 to 0.1%). The chain carries TRBV6-2 or TRBV6-3 and TRBJ1-1; no clear D. Germline assignment: CDR1 MNHEY and CDR2 SVGEGT. This CDR3 region has 18 residues. Deletions cut 2 bases from V and 2 bases from J, with 21 bases between. DNA for the CDR3: TGTGCCAGCAGTTACGAAAGACTCTTCGACTGGTTCAACACTGAAGCTTTCTTT. Its translation: CASSYERLFDWFNTEAFF.

This clone showed up just once. This chain connects TRBV9 to TRBJ1-6, with TRBD1 identical over 9 bases. J was trimmed by 4 bases and V by 0 bases; bases with no gene match: 2. CDR1 SGDLS and CDR2 YYNGEE come from the germline V gene. The CDR3 extends over 16 amino acids. The CDR3 sequence: CASSVGTGVYNSPLHF. The CDR3 bases are TGTGCCAGCAGCGTAGGGACAGGGGTGTATAATTCACCCCTCCACTTT.

This sequence joins TRBV7-3 and TRBJ2-1; TRBD2 agrees at 10 bases. Looked up from germline, CDR1 is SGHTA and CDR2 is FQGTGA. The CDR3 extends over 15 amino acids. V was clipped by 2 bases and J by 5 bases; unmatched bases: 3. CDR3 DNA: TGTGCCAGCAGCTTATCTAGCGGGAGAAACAATGAGCAGTTCTTC. As protein: CASSLSSGRNNEQFF.

This chain uses TRBV15 with TRBJ1-1, with D unclear. Per germline, CDR1 LNHNV and CDR2 YYDKDF (reference sequence). Trimming took 6 bases from V and 2 from J, leaving 13 bases between them. This CDR3 is built from 14 residues. The CDR3 sequence: CATRGVAGNTEAFF. CDR3 nucleotide sequence: TGTGCCACCAGGGGAGTAGCAGGAAACACTGAAGCTTTCTTT.

The chain combines TRBV30 with TRBJ1-5, with D maybe TRBD1 (5 bases). The CDR3 contains 13 residues. V shed 5 bases and J shed 2 bases, with 10 bases lying between them. CDR1 GTSNPN and CDR2 SVGIG come from the germline V gene (reference sequence). CDR3 sequence (DNA): TGTGCCTGGGACAGCTTCGGCAATCAGCCCCAGCATTTT. Encoded protein: CAWDSFGNQPQHF. The whole variable domain, remainder taken from reference TRBV30 and TRBJ1-5, is SQTIHQWPATLVQPVGSPLSLECTVEGTSNPNLYWYRQAAGRGLQLLFYSVGIGQISSEVPQNLSASRPQDRQFILSSKKLLLSDSGFYLCAWDSFGNQPQHFGDGTRLSIL.

This chain uses TRBV28 with TRBJ1-1; D not resolved. The germline CDR1 and CDR2 sequences are MDHEN and SYDVKM. The CDR3 sequence is 12 residues long. V was clipped by 6 bases and J by 7 bases, with 12 bases between them. The CDR3: CASSPGWVEAFF. The CDR3 bases are TGTGCCAGCAGCCCCGGGTGGGTTGAAGCTTTCTTT.

The V gene is TRBV10-2, the J gene TRBJ2-4, with 7 bases aligning to TRBD1. Germline assignment: CDR1 WSHSY and CDR2 SAAADI. This CDR3 has 15 residues. The V segment lost 4 bases and the J segment 1 base; nucleotides outside the gene matches: 4. CDR3 amino acids: CASSALGGAKNIQYF. CDR3 nucleotide sequence: TGCGCCAGCAGTGCTTTAGGGGGCGCCAAAAACATTCAGTACTTC.

In its sample, this clone was seen once. This sequence joins TRBV7-2 and TRBJ2-1, with TRBD2 as a possible D gene (7 bases). CDR1 and CDR2 (germline): SGHTA, FQGNSA. Trimming cost V 11 bases and J 8 bases, with 22 bases left between them. The CDR3 contains 14 residues. As DNA, the CDR3 is TGTGCCGGCGACCTCCGACTAGCAGGGGATGAGCAGTTCTTC. It encodes CAGDLRLAGDEQFF.

This clone has only one observation. The chain combines TRBV27 with TRBJ2-1; 10 nucleotides align to TRBD2. V lost 5 bases and J lost 2; bases outside the gene matches: 12. Germline V CDR1 and CDR2: MNHEY, SMNVEV (reference sequence). The CDR3 contains 18 residues. This chain's CDR3 is CASSPFHGLAGAYNEQFF. The CDR3 coding sequence is TGTGCCAGCAGTCCATTTCATGGGCTAGCGGGAGCCTACAATGAGCAGTTCTTC.

The chain uses TRBV27 and TRBJ2-7; TRBD1 agrees at 7 bases. The V segment lost 5 bases and the J segment 0 bases; nucleotides outside the gene matches: 10. The CDR3 totals 16 residues. Germline V gives CDR1 MNHEY, CDR2 SMNVEV (reference sequence). In DNA, the CDR3 is TGTGCCAGCAGTAAAACTCCGGGACAGAGCTCCTACGAGCAGTACTTC. It encodes CASSKTPGQSSYEQYF.

V is TRBV2 and J is TRBJ1-6, with no clear D. The CDR3 is made up of 16 amino acids. V shed 2 bases and J shed 0 bases, with 8 bases lying between them. Germline V lookup: CDR1 SNHLY, CDR2 FYNNEI. The CDR3 sequence is CASSERESSYNSPLHF. In nucleotides, the CDR3 is TGTGCCAGCAGTGAAAGGGAGAGCTCCTATAATTCACCCCTCCACTTT.

The genes are TRBV6-5 and TRBJ2-1; 10 nucleotides match TRBD2. Germline V CDR1 and CDR2: MNHEY, SVGAGI. J was trimmed by 6 bases and V by 4 bases; bases with no gene match: 0. The CDR3 runs to 13 residues. This CDR3 reads CASSSSGSNEQFF. CDR3 nucleotides: TGTGCCAGCAGTTCTAGCGGGAGCAATGAGCAGTTCTTC.

V and J are TRBV15 and TRBJ2-2, with D tentatively TRBD1 (5 bases). Germline loops: CDR1 LNHNV, CDR2 YYDKDF (reference sequence). There are 19 residues in the CDR3. V was trimmed by 3 bases and J by 0 bases, leaving 20 bases between them. The CDR3, as DNA: TGTGCCACCAGCAGGGGGTCTTTTTGGTCAGGGCCGAACACCGGGGAGCTGTTTTTT. Its protein product is CATSRGSFWSGPNTGELFF.

The J gene is TRBJ1-2, the V gene TRBV7-2, with D possibly matching TRBD1 (6 bases). The CDR3 covers 14 residues. Germline lookup yields CDR1 SGHTA and CDR2 FQGNSA. Trimming cost V 5 bases and J 8 bases, with 18 bases left between them. The CDR3 region is CASSTFRGAWGYTF. Here the CDR3 DNA reads TGTGCCAGCAGCACCTTCCGGGGGGCATGGGGCTACACCTTC.

The chain recombines TRBV4-3 with TRBJ1-4; D is possibly TRBD1 (6 bases). V was clipped by 4 bases and J by 1 base, with 13 bases between them. CDR3 length equals 16 residues. Germline V CDR1 and CDR2: LGHNA, YSLEER. As DNA, the CDR3 is TGCGCCAGCAGCCCCAAAGGGGGGGAAACTAATGAAAAACTGTTTTTT. Protein: CASSPKGGETNEKLFF.